This passage covers 10 T cell receptor beta chains from one sample sequenced in a study of T-cell memory formation after mild COVID-19. TCRdb reprocessed the 5' RACE reads with MiXCR, giving one entry per CDR3 protein. The sample lists some 330,000 distinct CDR3 sequences, under 25% occurring once. Specimen: PBMCs or a T cell subset sorted from them (not recorded which). The receptor set was obtained from an adult woman who had mild COVID-19 (a few samples of this study predate the infection). Cell type and time point are not known.

In this sample, this clonotype turned up once. The rearrangement uses TRBV7-9 and TRBJ2-2; D gene ambiguous. CDR3 length: 13 residues. Germline assignment: CDR1 SEHNR and CDR2 FQNEAQ (reference sequence). V dropped 2 bases and J dropped 6 bases, with 7 bases sitting between them. CDR3 residues: CASSLSAPGELFF. In DNA, the CDR3 is TGTGCCAGCAGCTTAAGTGCCCCCGGGGAGCTGTTTTTT.

This clonotype was detected a few times. V gene TRBV5-1 combines with J gene TRBJ1-1, with D unresolved. The V gene lost 4 bases and the J gene lost 1 base, with 14 bases spanning the gap. Germline V CDR1 and CDR2: SGHRS, YFSETQ. This CDR3 spans 15 amino acids. CDR3 protein: CASSQRTDSNTEAFF. The CDR3 DNA sequence: TGCGCCAGCAGCCAGCGGACGGACTCGAACACTGAAGCTTTCTTT.

This clonotype appeared a few times. V gene TRBV30 combines with J gene TRBJ2-3; 7 bases fit TRBD2. V shed 1 base, J shed 4 bases, and the junction held 2 bases outside the gene matches. Per the germline V gene, CDR1 is GTSNPN and CDR2 is SVGIG (reference sequence). The CDR3 spans 13 residues. The CDR3 DNA reads as TGTGCCTGGAGTGCGGGAGGCCCAGATACGCAGTATTTT. The encoded protein is CAWSAGGPDTQYF. The whole variable domain, remainder taken from reference TRBV30 and TRBJ2-3, is SQTIHQWPATLVQPVGSPLSLECTVEGTSNPNLYWYRQAAGRGLQLLFYSVGIGQISSEVPQNLSASRPQDRQFILSSKKLLLSDSGFYLCAWSAGGPDTQYFGPGTRLTVL.

The chain carries TRBV12-3 or TRBV12-4 and TRBJ2-3; D is perhaps TRBD1 (6 bases). The V end was cut by 6 bases, the J end by 1 base, with 11 bases between. The CDR3 length is 14 residues. In DNA, the CDR3 is TGTGCCAGCAGGGAGGACAGTGGCACAGATACGCAGTATTTT. This translates into CASREDSGTDTQYF.

The chain carries TRBV18 and TRBJ2-1; D is possibly TRBD1 or TRBD2 (5 bases each). V dropped 4 bases and J dropped 7 bases, with 14 bases sitting between them. CDR1 is KGHSH and CDR2 is LQKENI in the germline V gene. The CDR3 covers 14 residues. The CDR3, as DNA: TGTGCCAGCTCACTAGCCGGGACCGATAATGAGCAGTTCTTC. Protein: CASSLAGTDNEQFF.

The rearrangement joins TRBV7-2 to TRBJ2-3; 7 nucleotides line up with TRBD2. From germline, CDR1 is SGHTA and CDR2 FQGNSA. V was clipped by 3 bases and J by 6 bases; unmatched bases: 12. There are 16 residues in the CDR3. The CDR3 bases are TGTGCCAGCAGCTTGGGCGGCGGGCGGGAGACCGATACGCAGTATTTT. Protein sequence: CASSLGGGRETDTQYF.

The chain combines TRBV27 with TRBJ1-5; TRBD1 is a possible D gene (5 bases). The ends were cut back, 4 bases at V and 4 bases at J, with 11 bases in the middle. CDR1 MNHEY and CDR2 SMNVEV come from the germline V gene (reference sequence). This CDR3 contains 14 residues. The CDR3 DNA sequence: TGTGCCAGCAGTTACCAGGGTCCGAATCAGCCCCAGCATTTT. Translating gives CASSYQGPNQPQHF.

The gene calls are TRBV5-4 and TRBJ2-3, with D perhaps TRBD2 (6 bases). V lost 5 bases to trimming and J lost 3 bases, with 16 bases between them. Germline CDR1 SGHNT, CDR2 YYREEE (reference sequence). The length of the CDR3 is 15 residues. The DNA of the CDR3 is TGTGCCAGCAGTCGTGACTTCGGGGGAACAGATACGCAGTATTTT. It encodes CASSRDFGGTDTQYF.

J is TRBJ2-2 and V is TRBV7-9, with 9 bases identical to TRBD1. This CDR3 region has 16 residues. The ends lost 5 bases at V and 7 bases at J; junction bases unmatched: 11. Germline values: CDR1 SEHNR, CDR2 FQNEAQ (reference sequence). The CDR3 loop reads CASSVRDRANHGELFF. The CDR3 DNA follows: TGTGCCAGCAGCGTCCGGGACAGGGCGAATCACGGGGAGCTGTTTTTT. The entire variable domain, with the rest obtained from reference TRBV7-9 and TRBJ2-2, is as follows: DTGVSQNPRHKITKRGQNVTFRCDPISEHNRLYWYRQTLGQGPEFLTYFQNEAQLEKSRLLSDRFSAERPKGSFSTLEIQRTEQGDSAMYLCASSVRDRANHGELFFGEGSRLTVL.

V is TRBV7-3 and J is TRBJ2-2; D is unclear. V was shortened by 5 bases and J by 0 bases, with 7 bases between the two germline ends. Germline loops: CDR1 SGHTA, CDR2 FQGTGA. CDR3 length: 14 amino acids. As DNA, the CDR3 is TGTGCCAGCAGCGACGGGTCGAACACCGGGGAGCTGTTTTTT. Translation gives CASSDGSNTGELFF.